The sample holds many counts of the clone carrying this T cell receptor beta chain. The antigen is unknown. These data come from a study of T cells in Graves' hyperthyroidism and ophthalmopathy. Researchers took RNA transcripts and amplified the TCR beta CDR3 regions from them. TCR CDR3 underwent first-round RT-PCR with the HTBI primer set. TCRdb recomputed calls from the multiplex PCR reads with MiXCR, one row per CDR3 protein. The sample lists around 350,000 distinct CDR3 sequences, roughly 19% occurring once. Study-wide findings and caveats: Ophthalmopathy was predicted by the model a median of approximately 6 months ahead of onset. Separation of ophthalmopathy from stable hyperthyroidism was achieved by a 13 V-J model.

Exclusion followed for patients with uncontrolled infection, other autoimmune disease, pregnancy or lactation. PBMCs were derived from roughly 9.6 ml fresh peripheral blood. The germline V gene has CDR1 MNHEY and CDR2 SVGAGI. This CDR3 has 14 residues. Trimming removed 7 bases at V and 1 base at J, with 13 bases between. The TCR sequence derives from a woman aged 18 to 35 with Graves' hyperthyroidism. The chain carries TRBV6-5 and TRBJ1-1; D ambiguous. The material sequenced was blood. The CDR3: CASTLRVQNTEAFF. CDR3 bases: TGTGCCAGCACCCTAAGAGTTCAGAACACTGAAGCTTTCTTT.